The sequence of this T cell receptor beta chain was determined in a study of patients and donors after allogeneic stem cell transplantation. One entry per CDR3 protein results from TCRdb running MiXCR on the RT-PCR reads. Found here are roughly 880,000 distinct CDR3 sequences, around 17% of them singletons; the top ten hold roughly 6%. This clonotype has just a few counts. The germline V gene has CDR1 SGHAT and CDR2 FQNNGV. The CDR3 totals 16 residues. J was trimmed by 5 bases and V by 3 bases; bases with no gene match: 5. The TCR sequence derives from a human donor who was either an allogeneic HSCT recipient or a stem cell or donor lymphocyte infusion donor (not recorded which). It is not recorded whose cells these are; they may come from a transplant donor. The sequenced sample consisted of blood, either unsorted or a sorted T cell fraction (not recorded which). The chain carries TRBV11-2 and TRBJ1-6; 9 nucleotides align to TRBD1. Here the CDR3 reads CASSFGTGKNNSPLHF. The CDR3 region has the DNA TGTGCCAGCAGCTTTGGGACAGGGAAAAATAATTCACCCCTCCACTTT.